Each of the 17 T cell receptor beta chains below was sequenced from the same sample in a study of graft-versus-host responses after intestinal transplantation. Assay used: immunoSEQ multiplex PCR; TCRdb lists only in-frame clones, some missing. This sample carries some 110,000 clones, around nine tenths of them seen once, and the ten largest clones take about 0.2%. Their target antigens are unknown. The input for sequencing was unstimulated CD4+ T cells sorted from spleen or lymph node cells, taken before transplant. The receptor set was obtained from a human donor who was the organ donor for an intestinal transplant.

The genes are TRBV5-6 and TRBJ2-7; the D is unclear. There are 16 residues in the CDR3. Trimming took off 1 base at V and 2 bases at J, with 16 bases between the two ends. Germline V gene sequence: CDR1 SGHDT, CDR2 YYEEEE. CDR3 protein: CASSLWLIDKAYEQYF. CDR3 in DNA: TGTGCCAGCAGCTTGTGGTTGATTGACAAAGCCTACGAGCAGTACTTC.

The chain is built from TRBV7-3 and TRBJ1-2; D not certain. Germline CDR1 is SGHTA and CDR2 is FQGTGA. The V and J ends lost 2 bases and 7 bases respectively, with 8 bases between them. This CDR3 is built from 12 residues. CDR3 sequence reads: CASSLLGGGYTF. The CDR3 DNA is TGTGCCAGCAGCTTATTGGGCGGTGGCTACACCTTC.

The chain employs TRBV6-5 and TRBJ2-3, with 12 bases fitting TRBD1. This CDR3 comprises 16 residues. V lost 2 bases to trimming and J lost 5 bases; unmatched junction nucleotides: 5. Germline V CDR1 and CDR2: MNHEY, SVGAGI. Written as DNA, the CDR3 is TGTGCCAGCAGTTACGCCGGGACAGGGGGCGGAGATACGCAGTATTTT. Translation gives CASSYAGTGGGDTQYF.

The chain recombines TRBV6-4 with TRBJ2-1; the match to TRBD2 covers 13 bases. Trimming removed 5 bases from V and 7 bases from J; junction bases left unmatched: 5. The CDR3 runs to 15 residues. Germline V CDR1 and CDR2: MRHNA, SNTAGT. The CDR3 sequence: CASSPGLAGWNEQFF. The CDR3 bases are TGTGCCAGCAGTCCGGGACTAGCGGGATGGAATGAGCAGTTCTTC.

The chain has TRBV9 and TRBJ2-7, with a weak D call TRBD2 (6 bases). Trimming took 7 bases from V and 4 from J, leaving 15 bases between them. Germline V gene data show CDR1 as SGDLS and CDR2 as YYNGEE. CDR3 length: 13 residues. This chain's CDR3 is CASAGPNSYEQYF. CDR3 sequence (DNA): TGTGCCAGCGCGGGACCGAATTCATACGAGCAGTACTTC. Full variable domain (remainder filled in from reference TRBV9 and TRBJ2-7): DSGVTQTPKHLITATGQRVTLRCSPRSGDLSVYWYQQSLDQGLQFLIQYYNGEERAKGNILERFSAQQFPDLHSELNLSSLELGDSALYFCASAGPNSYEQYFGPGTRLTVT.

CDR3 DNA sequence: TGTGCCAGCAGCACGCGGACTACCGAAACGTCCCAATACGAGCAGTACTTC. This encodes CASSTRTTETSQYEQYF. The V call is TRBV7-2, the J call TRBJ2-7, with D maybe TRBD2 (6 bases). Per the germline V gene, CDR1 is SGHTA and CDR2 is FQGNSA. Trimming took 5 bases from V and 4 from J, leaving 24 bases between them. The CDR3 runs to 17 residues. Looking up the rest from reference TRBV7-2 and TRBJ2-7 gives the full variable domain: GAGVSQSPSNKVTEKGKDVELRCDPISGHTALYWYRQSLGQGLEFLIYFQGNSAPDKSGLPSDRFSAERTGGSVSTLTIQRTQQEDSAVYLCASSTRTTETSQYEQYFGPGTRLTVT.

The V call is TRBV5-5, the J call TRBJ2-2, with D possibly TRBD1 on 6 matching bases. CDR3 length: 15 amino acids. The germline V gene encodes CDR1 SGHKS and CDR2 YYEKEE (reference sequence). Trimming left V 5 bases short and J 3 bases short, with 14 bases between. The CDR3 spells CASSQNRDHTGELFF. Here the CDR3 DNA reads TGTGCCAGCAGTCAAAACAGGGACCACACCGGGGAGCTGTTTTTT.

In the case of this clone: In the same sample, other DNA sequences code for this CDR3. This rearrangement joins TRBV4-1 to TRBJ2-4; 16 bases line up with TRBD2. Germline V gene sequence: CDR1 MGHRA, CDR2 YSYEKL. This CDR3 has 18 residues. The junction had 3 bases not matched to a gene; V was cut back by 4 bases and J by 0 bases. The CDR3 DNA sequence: TGCGCCAGCAGCCCGGGACTAGCGGGGGGGCTAGCCAAAAACATTCAGTACTTC. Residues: CASSPGLAGGLAKNIQYF.

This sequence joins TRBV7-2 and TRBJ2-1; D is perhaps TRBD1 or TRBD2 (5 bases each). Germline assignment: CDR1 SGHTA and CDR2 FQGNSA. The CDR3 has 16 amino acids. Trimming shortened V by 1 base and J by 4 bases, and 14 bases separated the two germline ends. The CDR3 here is CASSLVGSGAYNEQFF. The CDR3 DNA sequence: TGTGCCAGCAGCTTAGTAGGGAGTGGGGCTTACAATGAGCAGTTCTTC.

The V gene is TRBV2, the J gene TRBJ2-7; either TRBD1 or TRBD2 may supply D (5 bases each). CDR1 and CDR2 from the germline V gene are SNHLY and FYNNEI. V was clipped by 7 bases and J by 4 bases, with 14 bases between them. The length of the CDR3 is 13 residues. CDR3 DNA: TGTGCCAGCACCAATGGGGACCTTTACGAGCAGTACTTC. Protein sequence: CASTNGDLYEQYF.

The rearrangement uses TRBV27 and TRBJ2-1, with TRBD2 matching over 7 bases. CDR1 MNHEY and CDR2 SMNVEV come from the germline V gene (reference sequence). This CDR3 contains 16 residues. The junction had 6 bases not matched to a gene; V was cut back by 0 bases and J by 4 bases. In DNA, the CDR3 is TGTGCCAGCAGTTTATCGGTACTAGCGATATACAATGAGCAGTTCTTC. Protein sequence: CASSLSVLAIYNEQFF.

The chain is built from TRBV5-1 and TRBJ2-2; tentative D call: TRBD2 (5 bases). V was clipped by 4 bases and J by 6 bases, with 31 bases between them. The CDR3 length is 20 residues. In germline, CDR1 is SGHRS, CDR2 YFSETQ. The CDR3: CASSGAVISRGAPAPGELFF. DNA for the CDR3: TGCGCCAGCAGCGGTGCGGTTATTAGTCGGGGAGCACCCGCACCCGGGGAGCTGTTTTTT.

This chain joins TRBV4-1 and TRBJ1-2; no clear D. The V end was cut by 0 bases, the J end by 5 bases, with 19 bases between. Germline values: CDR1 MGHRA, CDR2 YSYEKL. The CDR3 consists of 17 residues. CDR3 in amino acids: CASSQEQVYGKEYGYTF. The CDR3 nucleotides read TGCGCCAGCAGCCAAGAACAAGTTTACGGAAAGGAGTATGGCTACACCTTC.

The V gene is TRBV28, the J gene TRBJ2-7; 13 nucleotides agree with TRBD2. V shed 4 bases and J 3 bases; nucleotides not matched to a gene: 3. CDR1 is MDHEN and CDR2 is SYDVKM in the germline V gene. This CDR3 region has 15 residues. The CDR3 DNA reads TGTGCCAGCAGTTCGCGGACTAGCGGGAGCTACGAGCAGTACTTC. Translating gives CASSSRTSGSYEQYF. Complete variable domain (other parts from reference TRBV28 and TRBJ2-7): DVKVTQSSRYLVKRTGEKVFLECVQDMDHENMFWYRQDPGLGLRLIYFSYDVKMKEKGDIPEGYSVSREKKERFSLILESASTNQTSMYLCASSSRTSGSYEQYFGPGTRLTVT.

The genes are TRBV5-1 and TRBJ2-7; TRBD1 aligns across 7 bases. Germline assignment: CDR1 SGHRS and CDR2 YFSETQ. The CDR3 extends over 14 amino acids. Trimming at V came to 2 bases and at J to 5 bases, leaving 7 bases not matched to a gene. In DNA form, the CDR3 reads TGCGCCAGCAGCTTCAGGGGGATGGTCAACGAGCAGTACTTC. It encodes CASSFRGMVNEQYF.

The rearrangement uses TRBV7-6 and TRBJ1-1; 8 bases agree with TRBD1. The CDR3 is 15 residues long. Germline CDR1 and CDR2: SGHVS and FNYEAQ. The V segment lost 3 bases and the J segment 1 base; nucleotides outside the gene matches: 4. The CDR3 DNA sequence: TGTGCCAGCAGCTTGACAGGGGAGGGGAACACTGAAGCTTTCTTT. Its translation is CASSLTGEGNTEAFF.

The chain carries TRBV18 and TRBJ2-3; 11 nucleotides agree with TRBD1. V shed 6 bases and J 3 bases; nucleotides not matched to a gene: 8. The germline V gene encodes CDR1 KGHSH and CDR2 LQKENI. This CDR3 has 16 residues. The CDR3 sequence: CASSLARDRGTDTQYF. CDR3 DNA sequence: TGTGCCAGCTCCCTGGCCCGGGACAGGGGGACAGATACGCAGTATTTT. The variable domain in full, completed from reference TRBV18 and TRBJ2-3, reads NAGVMQNPRHLVRRRGQEARLRCSPMKGHSHVYWYRQLPEEGLKFMVYLQKENIIDESGMPKERFSAEFPKEGPSILRIQQVVRGDSAAYFCASSLARDRGTDTQYFGPGTRLTVL.